These 19 T cell receptor beta chains were all obtained from the same sample, sequenced in a study of cytomegalovirus exposure and HLA in healthy donors. The PCR used 60 Vbeta and 13 Jbeta primers. Sequenced by immunoSEQ multiplex PCR; TCRdb stores in-frame clones only, minus some. The repertoire holds 95,000 to 150,000 clones, with around three fifths as singletons. The sequencing input was PBMCs. Receptors were obtained from a woman in her forties in good health and CMV-seropositive.

This rearrangement joins TRBV9 to TRBJ2-3; TRBD1 matches 8 bases. V gave up 1 base and J gave up 5 bases; unmatched junction bases: 9. The CDR3 contains 16 residues. Per germline, CDR1 SGDLS and CDR2 YYNGEE. The chain's CDR3 is CASSVTSDRAGDTQYF. DNA for the CDR3: TGTGCCAGCAGCGTAACCTCGGACAGGGCGGGAGATACGCAGTATTTT.

The chain joins TRBV28 to TRBJ2-7, with 8 positions matching TRBD2. Germline lookup yields CDR1 MDHEN and CDR2 SYDVKM. With 6 bases clipped from V and 0 bases from J, the junction kept 7 bases outside the gene matches. This CDR3 spans 15 amino acids. The DNA of the CDR3 is TGTGCCAGCAGCCCGGGGGGGCGGAGCTCCTACGAGCAGTACTTC. Translating gives CASSPGGRSSYEQYF.

The V call is TRBV5-1, the J call TRBJ2-1; tentative D call: TRBD2 (6 bases). There are 15 residues in the CDR3. In germline, CDR1 is SGHRS, CDR2 YFSETQ. Trimming pared 0 bases from V and 10 bases from J, leaving 17 bases between. CDR3 sequence reads: CASSLGGGASGEQFF. The CDR3 region has the DNA TGCGCCAGCAGCTTGGGGGGAGGCGCCTCGGGAGAGCAGTTCTTC.

The chain recombines TRBV4-1 with TRBJ1-2; D remains unclear. The CDR3 loop spans 13 amino acids. Germline V gene lookup returns CDR1 MGHRA and CDR2 YSYEKL. Trimming cost V 0 bases and J 8 bases, with 10 bases left between them. CDR3 residues: CASSQDETLGYTF. The CDR3 DNA sequence: TGCGCCAGCAGCCAAGACGAGACTCTAGGCTACACCTTC.

The rearrangement joins TRBV5-4 to TRBJ2-7; 11 bases map to TRBD2. Per the germline V gene, CDR1 is SGHNT and CDR2 is YYREEE (reference sequence). The ends lost 0 bases at V and 2 bases at J; junction bases unmatched: 4. CDR3 length: 16 residues. The CDR3 DNA follows: TGTGCCAGCAGCTTGGAGGGGACTAGCGGTACCTACGAGCAGTACTTC. Encoded protein: CASSLEGTSGTYEQYF.

The sample holds a few counts of this clone. The genes are TRBV5-6 and TRBJ1-1; D may be TRBD1 (6 bases). V was clipped by 5 bases and J by 4 bases, with 15 bases between them. The CDR3 consists of 14 residues. The germline CDR1 and CDR2 sequences are SGHDT and YYEEEE. The CDR3 sequence is CASRIWGTSTEAFF. CDR3 bases: TGTGCCAGCAGGATTTGGGGGACATCCACTGAAGCTTTCTTT.

This clone has just a few counts. The chain is built from TRBV5-1 and TRBJ1-1; D gene unclear. The V gene's germline CDR1 is SGHRS and CDR2 YFSETQ. This CDR3 is built from 14 residues. V was trimmed by 6 bases and J by 5 bases, leaving 17 bases between them. The CDR3 nucleotides are TGCGCCAGCACCACGACTCCGGCGGGGACTGAAGCTTTCTTT. Translation: CASTTTPAGTEAFF.

The V and J genes are TRBV25-1 and TRBJ2-2, with TRBD2 matching 9 bases. This CDR3 region has 17 residues. J gave up 4 bases and V 8 bases, and 14 bases lay outside the gene matches. CDR1 and CDR2 (germline): MGHDK, SYGVNS. CDR3 protein: CASPMLAGRVGTGELFF. In DNA form, the CDR3 reads TGTGCCAGCCCAATGCTAGCGGGAAGGGTTGGCACCGGGGAGCTGTTTTTT.

This chain uses TRBV5-1 with TRBJ2-3, with 12 bases aligning to TRBD2. J was trimmed by 5 bases and V by 7 bases; bases with no gene match: 20. The CDR3 sequence is 19 residues long. The germline CDR1 and CDR2 sequences are SGHRS and YFSETQ. The CDR3 bases are TGCGCCAGCTCCCTACCCCGACTAGCGGGGGCCACTAGCGGAGATACGCAGTATTTT. Protein sequence: CASSLPRLAGATSGDTQYF.

The table lists this clone with a few counts. The V call is TRBV5-1, the J call TRBJ2-2; 8 bases are a match to TRBD1. The germline gives CDR1 SGHRS, CDR2 YFSETQ. The ends lost 3 bases at V and 7 bases at J; junction bases unmatched: 5. This CDR3 region has 14 residues. CDR3 coding DNA: TGCGCCAGCAGCTCAGGGGGCTTCGGCGGGGAGCTGTTTTTT. Translated, it gives CASSSGGFGGELFF.

This clone was observed a handful of times. The chain employs TRBV6-6 and TRBJ1-5; TRBD1 aligns across 8 bases. J lost 1 base, V lost 5 bases, and 7 bases had no gene match. This CDR3 contains 16 residues. CDR1 is MNHNY, CDR2 SVGAGI, per germline (reference sequence). The CDR3 DNA sequence: TGTGCCAGCAGTCAAAGACAGGGGACGAGCAATCAGCCCCAGCATTTT. Translating it yields CASSQRQGTSNQPQHF.

The chain has TRBV10-2 and TRBJ1-2; D gene ambiguous. Germline V gives CDR1 WSHSY, CDR2 SAAADI. CDR3 length equals 12 residues. Trimming stripped 6 bases from V and 4 bases from J, with 9 bases between. In DNA form, the CDR3 reads TGCGCCAGCAGCGGGATAATCTATGGCTACACCTTC. Residues: CASSGIIYGYTF.

The V gene is TRBV4-1, the J gene TRBJ2-7, with D perhaps TRBD1 (5 bases). The CDR3 sequence is 15 residues long. Germline loops: CDR1 MGHRA, CDR2 YSYEKL. The V and J ends lost 0 bases and 1 base respectively, with 10 bases between them. The DNA for the CDR3 is TGCGCCAGCAGCCAAGATCTGACAGCTTCCTACGAGCAGTACTTC. Translation gives CASSQDLTASYEQYF.

The V and J genes are TRBV19 and TRBJ2-7, with 11 nucleotides matching TRBD2. Trimming at V came to 4 bases and at J to 6 bases, leaving 2 bases not matched to a gene. CDR3 length: 13 amino acids. Germline CDR1 is LNHDA and CDR2 is SQIVND (reference sequence). CDR3 sequence (DNA): TGTGCCAGTAGTACGGGACTAGCGGTCGAGCAGTACTTC. Amino acids: CASSTGLAVEQYF.

The chain links TRBV9 to TRBJ2-7; 11 bases map to TRBD2. The V gene's germline CDR1 is SGDLS and CDR2 YYNGEE. Trimming cost V 0 bases and J 0 bases; bases outside gene matches: 2. The CDR3 spans 16 residues. CDR3 loop: CASSVGLAGSSYEQYF. The CDR3 DNA reads as TGTGCCAGCAGCGTAGGACTAGCGGGGAGCTCCTACGAGCAGTACTTC.

The V and J genes are TRBV28 and TRBJ2-5, with 7 nucleotides matching TRBD1. CDR3 length: 14 amino acids. V was pared by 2 bases and J by 7 bases, with 7 bases of the junction left unmatched. CDR1 is MDHEN, CDR2 SYDVKM, per germline. The CDR3 loop is CASSLPWTGGTQYF. In DNA, the CDR3 is TGTGCCAGCAGTTTACCCTGGACAGGAGGGACCCAGTACTTC.

The chain joins TRBV18 to TRBJ1-4, with 7 positions matching TRBD1. This CDR3 is 15 amino acids long. The junction had 9 bases not matched to a gene; V was cut back by 3 bases and J by 8 bases. The germline V gene encodes CDR1 KGHSH and CDR2 LQKENI. CDR3 nucleotide sequence: TGTGCCAGCTCACCGCCGGGACAGTCTCGAGAAAAACTGTTTTTT. Its translation is CASSPPGQSREKLFF.

The chain has TRBV19 and TRBJ2-1; possible D gene TRBD1, 6 bases. Germline V gives CDR1 LNHDA, CDR2 SQIVND (reference sequence). Trimming shortened V by 8 bases and J by 4 bases, and 21 bases separated the two germline ends. CDR3 length equals 16 residues. The DNA of the CDR3 is TGTGCCAGTCGAGAGGTCGGACAGTTCGATTACAATGAGCAGTTCTTC. It is translated as CASREVGQFDYNEQFF.

J is TRBJ1-4 and V is TRBV11-2; D is perhaps TRBD1 (6 bases). Germline CDR1 and CDR2: SGHAT and FQNNGV. CDR3 length: 14 residues. V was shortened by 5 bases and J by 4 bases, with 11 bases between the two germline ends. This CDR3 is CASSPTGINEKLFF. CDR3 bases: TGTGCCAGCAGCCCCACAGGGATTAATGAAAAACTGTTTTTT.